The rows below give T cell receptor beta chains drawn from one sample of a study of T cell responses to AZD1222 COVID-19 vaccine. Clones were sequenced by immunoSEQ multiplex PCR, and TCRdb holds only the in-frame ones, with some missing. This table holds 130,000 or so clones, 70% to 90% found once. Material: peripheral blood, obtained on day 0 of AZD1222 vaccination. The receptors here all came from an adult in good health. Both conserved end residues are part of each CDR3. A D gene is named only where the DNA matches it firmly. The listing skips clone size in some rows; elsewhere it reads once, few, many or a size class.

clone_size	d_call	v_call	j_call	cdr3_nt	cdr3_aa
once	NA	TRBV30	TRBJ2-4	TGTGCCGGGTTCGGGACAACCAAAAACATTCAGTACTTC	CAGFGTTKNIQYF
NA	NA	TRBV21-1	TRBJ2-5	TGTGCCAGCAGCAAAAGACAGGGGGCGCCCGAAGAGACCCAGTACTTC	CASSKRQGAPEETQYF
NA	NA	TRBV19	TRBJ2-7	TGTGCCAGTAGTATAAGCTCAGCACTGGATGAGCAGTACTTC	CASSISSALDEQYF
NA	NA	TRBV4-2	TRBJ1-6	TGTGCCAGCAGCCAAGAGGTGCAACAGCTTAGATCTGACTATAATTCACCCCTCCACTTT	CASSQEVQQLRSDYNSPLHF
NA	NA	TRBV6-5	TRBJ1-2	TGTGCCAGCAGTTACTCGAAGGGACTGATCTATGGCTACACCTTC	CASSYSKGLIYGYTF
many	NA	TRBV20-1	TRBJ1-2	TGCAGTCCTCCTAACACGGGAGGTTGGACCTTC	CSPPNTGGWTF
NA	NA	TRBV30	TRBJ1-1	TGTGCCTGGACCCAGGACGACACTGAAGCTTTCTTT	CAWTQDDTEAFF
NA	TRBD1	TRBV2	TRBJ1-4	TGTGCCAGCAATACGGACAGGGGGCTAGAGAAACTGTTTTTT	CASNTDRGLEKLFF
NA	NA	TRBV4-2	TRBJ2-3	TGTGCCAGCAGCGAACAGACAGAATTCACAGATACGCAGTATTTT	CASSEQTEFTDTQYF
NA	TRBD1	TRBV29-1	TRBJ1-1	TGCAGCGTTACGACAGGGGTGCCTGAAGCTTTCTTT	CSVTTGVPEAFF
NA	NA	TRBV19	TRBJ1-1	TGTGCCAGTAGATCGGGTCATACGGTGAACACTGAAGCTTTCTTT	CASRSGHTVNTEAFF
NA	NA	TRBV5-4	TRBJ2-3	TGTGCCAGCAGCTTGGTGCGAAATAGCGAAGCAGATACGCAGTATTTT	CASSLVRNSEADTQYF
few	NA	TRBV9	TRBJ2-2	TGTGCCAGCAGCGTAGGGGCGTTGAACACCGGGGAGCTGTTTTTT	CASSVGALNTGELFF
NA	NA	TRBV11-2	TRBJ1-3	TGTGCCAGCAGCCGTTATCTTGCTAACTCTGGAAACACCATATATTTT	CASSRYLANSGNTIYF
NA	TRBD1	TRBV18	TRBJ2-5	TGTGCCAGCTCACCGACAGGGGGGGAAGAGACCCAGTACTTC	CASSPTGGEETQYF
once	NA	TRBV6-5	TRBJ2-1	TGTGCCAGCAGAGGATCCTACAATGAGCAGTTCTTC	CASRGSYNEQFF
NA	NA	TRBV6-1	TRBJ1-1	TGTGCCAGCAGTGAACAGGGACAAGTCACTGAAGCTTTCTTT	CASSEQGQVTEAFF
once	TRBD1	TRBV5-1	TRBJ2-7	TGCGCCAGCGGCGAGCCGGGGACAGGGTTATACGAGCAGTACTTC	CASGEPGTGLYEQYF
NA	NA	TRBV7-6	TRBJ2-6	TGTGCCAGCAGCTCCGCCTCTGGGGCCAACGTCCTGACTTTC	CASSSASGANVLTF
NA	TRBD1	TRBV10-3	TRBJ1-1	TGTGCCCTAAGGACAGGGACCAACACTGAAGCTTTCTTT	CALRTGTNTEAFF
NA	TRBD1	TRBV14	TRBJ1-2	TGTGCCAGCAGCCCGGCAGGGGGACAGGGCTACACCTTC	CASSPAGGQGYTF
NA	NA	TRBV24-1	TRBJ2-3	TGTGCCACCAGTGCCCAGGGGAGCACAGATACGCAGTATTTT	CATSAQGSTDTQYF
few	NA	TRBV18	TRBJ1-5	TGTGCCAGCTCACCCCAGGAGGTTGGCCAGCCCCAGCATTTT	CASSPQEVGQPQHF
NA	NA	TRBV7-9	TRBJ1-6	TGTGCCAGCAGCCCTACCGTAGATTCACCCCTCCACTTT	CASSPTVDSPLHF
NA	TRBD2	TRBV19	TRBJ2-1	TGTGCCAGTAGTCGACCTCCAGCGGGAGGCTCCTACAATGAGCAGTTCTTC	CASSRPPAGGSYNEQFF
NA	TRBD1	TRBV5-5	TRBJ1-6	TGTGCCAGCAGCTTTGGTCCGGGACAGGGGGCTGCAAATTCACCCCTCCACTTT	CASSFGPGQGAANSPLHF
NA	TRBD1	TRBV27	TRBJ1-1	TGTGCCAGCAGTTTATTCCCCCCGGGACAGGGGTACACTGAAGCTTTCTTT	CASSLFPPGQGYTEAFF
few	TRBD1	TRBV7-2	TRBJ2-7	TGTGCCAGCAGTCATAGACAGGGGGAGTACTACGAGCAGTACTTC	CASSHRQGEYYEQYF
NA	NA	TRBV24-1	TRBJ2-4	TGTGCCACCAGTGATGGGGGGACAAACATTCAGTACTTC	CATSDGGTNIQYF
NA	NA	TRBV6-5	TRBJ1-2	TGTGCCAGCAGCATCCGGACAGAGAACTATGGCTACACCTTC	CASSIRTENYGYTF
NA	TRBD2	TRBV6-4	TRBJ2-1	TGTGCCAGCAGTGGACTAGCGGGAGTCTACAATGAGCAGTTCTTC	CASSGLAGVYNEQFF
NA	TRBD2	TRBV5-6	TRBJ2-5	TGTGCCAGCAGCCTGCGGACTAGTGCGTACCAAGAGACCCAGTACTTC	CASSLRTSAYQETQYF
NA	NA	TRBV6-5	TRBJ1-5	TGTGCCAGCAGTTACGACGGCAATCAGCCCCAGCATTTT	CASSYDGNQPQHF
NA	NA	TRBV5-5	TRBJ2-7	TGTGCCAGCAGCTTGAACGTGGAGCAGTACTTC	CASSLNVEQYF
NA	TRBD1	TRBV6-2/TRBV6-3	TRBJ1-2	TGTGCCAGCAGCCCGACAGGGGCCGAGAGGTACACCTTC	CASSPTGAERYTF
NA	NA	TRBV5-6	TRBJ2-3	TGTGCCAGCAGCTTGAGGTTAGATACGCAGTATTTT	CASSLRLDTQYF
NA	TRBD1	TRBV24-1	TRBJ1-1	TGTGCCACCCAGGGACAGGGGAACACTGAAGCTTTCTTT	CATQGQGNTEAFF
NA	NA	TRBV6-2/TRBV6-3	TRBJ1-6	TGTGCCAGCAGTTACACCTCGTTGACAGAAGGGAATTCACCCCTCCACTTT	CASSYTSLTEGNSPLHF
NA	NA	TRBV4-1	TRBJ2-7	TGCGCCAGCAGCCAAGATATCGCTGTCTACGAGCAGTACTTC	CASSQDIAVYEQYF
NA	NA	TRBV6-5	TRBJ2-7	TGTGCCAGCACCGAGGACTATCTAGCCTACGAGCAGTACTTC	CASTEDYLAYEQYF
NA	NA	TRBV6-5	TRBJ1-1	TGTGCCAGCAGTTACTCAGGAGGGAACACTGAAGCTTTCTTT	CASSYSGGNTEAFF
NA	NA	TRBV6-5	TRBJ2-7	TGTGCCAGCAAAGGGGAAGGCCTCTCCTACGAGCAGTACTTC	CASKGEGLSYEQYF